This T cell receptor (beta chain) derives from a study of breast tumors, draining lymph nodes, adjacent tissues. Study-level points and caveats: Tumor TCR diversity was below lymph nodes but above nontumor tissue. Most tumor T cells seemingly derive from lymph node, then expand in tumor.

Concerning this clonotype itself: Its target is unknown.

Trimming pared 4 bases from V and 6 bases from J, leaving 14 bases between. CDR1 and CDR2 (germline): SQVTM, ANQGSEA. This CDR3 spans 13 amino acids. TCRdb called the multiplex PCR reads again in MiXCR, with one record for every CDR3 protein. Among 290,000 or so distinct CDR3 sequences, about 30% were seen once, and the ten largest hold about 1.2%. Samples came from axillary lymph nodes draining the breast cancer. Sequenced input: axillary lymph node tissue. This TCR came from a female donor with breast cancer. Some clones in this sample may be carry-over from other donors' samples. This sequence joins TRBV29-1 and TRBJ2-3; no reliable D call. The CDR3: CSVGPLRTDTQYF. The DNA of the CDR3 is TGCAGCGTTGGACCCCTCCGGACGGATACGCAGTATTTT.